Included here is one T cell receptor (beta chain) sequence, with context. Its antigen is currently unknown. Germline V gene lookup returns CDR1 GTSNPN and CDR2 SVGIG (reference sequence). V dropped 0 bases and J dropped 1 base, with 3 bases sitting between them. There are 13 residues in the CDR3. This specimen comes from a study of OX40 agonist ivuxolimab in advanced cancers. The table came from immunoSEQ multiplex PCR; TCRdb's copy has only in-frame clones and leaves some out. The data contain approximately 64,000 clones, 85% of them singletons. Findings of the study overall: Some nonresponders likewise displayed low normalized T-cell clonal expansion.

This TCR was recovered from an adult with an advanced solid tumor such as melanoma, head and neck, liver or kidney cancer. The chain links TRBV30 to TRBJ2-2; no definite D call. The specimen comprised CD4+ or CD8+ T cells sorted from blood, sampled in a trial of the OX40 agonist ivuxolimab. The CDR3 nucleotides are TGTGCCTGGAGTGTACAGAACACCGGGGAGCTGTTTTTT. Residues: CAWSVQNTGELFF.